The 20 T cell receptor beta chains below were found in one sample sequenced in a study of blood T cell repertoires in COVID-19. The method was immunoSEQ multiplex PCR; TCRdb's version includes in-frame clones alone and lacks a portion of them. The sample yields a few hundred thousand clones, approximately 88% seen once. Material for sequencing was PBMCs or T cells enriched from blood (not recorded which). The receptor set was obtained from a woman between 40 and 50 years old with acute COVID-19.

This clone was found a few times. The genes are TRBV5-1 and TRBJ1-1; maybe TRBD1 (5 bases). V lost 1 base and J 3 bases, leaving 13 bases between the germline ends. Germline values: CDR1 SGHRS, CDR2 YFSETQ. This CDR3 contains 15 residues. As DNA, the CDR3 is TGCGCCAGCAGCTTGTTAGGGTGGGGGGACACTGAAGCTTTCTTT. It codes for CASSLLGWGDTEAFF.

This chain uses TRBV27 with TRBJ2-1; perhaps TRBD2 as D (5 bases). V was cut by 3 bases and J by 2 bases, with 11 bases left in between. Germline CDR1 reads MNHEY; CDR2 reads SMNVEV (reference sequence). The CDR3 has 15 residues. The CDR3: CASSFMRGTYNEQFF. In nucleotides, the CDR3 is TGTGCCAGCAGTTTTATGCGAGGGACCTACAATGAGCAGTTCTTC.

The J gene is TRBJ1-4, the V gene TRBV10-3; 8 positions match TRBD1. The germline V gene has CDR1 ENHRY and CDR2 SYGVKD. J lost 4 bases, V lost 0 bases, and 1 base had no gene match. The CDR3 loop spans 15 amino acids. CDR3 in amino acids: CAISESTGDNEKLFF. CDR3 DNA: TGTGCCATCAGTGAGTCGACAGGGGATAATGAAAAACTGTTTTTT.

The CDR3 here is CASSETGIGYGYTF. In DNA, the CDR3 is TGTGCCAGCAGTGAAACAGGGATTGGGTATGGCTACACCTTC. The V call is TRBV6-1, the J call TRBJ1-2; D may be TRBD1 (6 bases). The CDR3 contains 14 residues. V gave up 2 bases and J gave up 5 bases, with 12 bases separating them. Germline CDR1 reads MNHNS; CDR2 reads SASEGT.

This rearrangement joins TRBV14 to TRBJ1-2; D is undetermined. Per germline, CDR1 SGHDN and CDR2 FVKESK. The V and J ends lost 0 bases and 4 bases respectively, with 12 bases between them. The CDR3 sequence is 15 residues long. The CDR3 here is CASSQDRWAFYGYTF. CDR3 nucleotide sequence: TGTGCCAGCAGCCAAGATCGGTGGGCCTTCTATGGCTACACCTTC.

In this sample, this clone turned up a few times. The gene calls are TRBV5-1 and TRBJ1-2; D might be TRBD1 (5 bases). The CDR3 totals 14 residues. CDR1 and CDR2 from the germline V gene are SGHRS and YFSETQ. Between the trimmed V and J ends, which lost 2 bases and 2 bases, there was a span of 10 bases. The CDR3 nucleotides are TGCGCCAGCAGCTTTCCGACAGCGAACTATGGCTACACCTTC. Its translation is CASSFPTANYGYTF.

This chain links TRBV9 with TRBJ2-7, with D tentatively TRBD2 (6 bases). The CDR3 extends over 15 amino acids. V gave up 0 bases and J gave up 2 bases, with 12 bases separating them. The germline gives CDR1 SGDLS, CDR2 YYNGEE. The CDR3: CASSVDPGAPYEQYF. The CDR3 DNA is TGTGCCAGCAGCGTAGACCCGGGAGCCCCCTACGAGCAGTACTTC.

This rearrangement joins TRBV15 to TRBJ2-1, with D hard to call. V was pared by 6 bases and J by 0 bases, with 12 bases between. Germline V CDR1 and CDR2: LNHNV, YYDKDF (reference sequence). The CDR3 consists of 15 residues. The CDR3 DNA is TGTGCCACCAGTGGTAGTGGTTACTCCTACAATGAGCAGTTCTTC. Its protein is CATSGSGYSYNEQFF.

This chain connects TRBV27 to TRBJ2-2; no definite D call. V shed 3 bases and J shed 3 bases, with 8 bases lying between them. The CDR3 is made up of 14 amino acids. Germline values: CDR1 MNHEY, CDR2 SMNVEV (reference sequence). The CDR3 loop is CASSFLLDTGELFF. CDR3 sequence (DNA): TGTGCCAGCAGTTTCTTACTTGACACCGGGGAGCTGTTTTTT.

The rearrangement uses TRBV5-1 and TRBJ2-3; TRBD2 aligns across 10 bases. Germline CDR1 reads SGHRS; CDR2 reads YFSETQ. The CDR3 totals 16 residues. Trimming took 1 base from V and 5 from J; bases not matched to a gene: 7. Here the CDR3 reads CASSLQREGRVDTQYF. For the CDR3, the DNA is TGCGCCAGCAGCTTGCAGCGGGAGGGCCGGGTAGATACGCAGTATTTT.

J is TRBJ2-1 and V is TRBV28; D is ambiguous. Between the trimmed V and J ends, which lost 0 bases and 6 bases, there was a span of 6 bases. CDR3 length: 13 residues. Per germline, CDR1 MDHEN and CDR2 SYDVKM. CDR3 region: CASSLWGSNEQFF. CDR3 in DNA: TGTGCCAGCAGTTTATGGGGCAGCAATGAGCAGTTCTTC.

In this sample, this clone turned up a few times. This chain connects TRBV12-5 to TRBJ2-5; 8 positions agree with TRBD2. This CDR3 contains 19 residues. Germline V gene data show CDR1 as LGHNT and CDR2 as FRNRAP. V trimming: 0 bases; J trimming: 1 base; junction bases outside the gene matches: 13. The CDR3 DNA follows: TGTGCTAGTGGTTTGGTAACGAGGGTAGCGGGGCGGGTCCAAGAGACCCAGTACTTC. Its protein is CASGLVTRVAGRVQETQYF. The variable domain in full, completed from reference TRBV12-5 and TRBJ2-5, reads DARVTQTPRHKVTEMGQEVTMRCQPILGHNTVFWYRQTMMQGLELLAYFRNRAPLDDSGMPKDRFSAEMPDATLATLKIQPSEPRDSAVYFCASGLVTRVAGRVQETQYFGPGTRLLVL.

CDR3 coding DNA: TGTGCCAGCAGCCTAGGGACAGTGAACACTGAAGCTTTCTTT. Translated, it gives CASSLGTVNTEAFF. The chain couples TRBV5-8 to TRBJ1-1; 7 bases fit TRBD1. Germline CDR1 is SGHTS and CDR2 is YDEGEE. The CDR3 spans 14 residues. V lost 4 bases, J lost 0 bases, and 3 bases stayed unmatched.

This rearrangement joins TRBV7-9 to TRBJ2-5, with 8 bases that match TRBD2. Per germline, CDR1 SEHNR and CDR2 FQNEAQ (reference sequence). After removal of 5 bases from V and 2 bases from J, the junction contained 16 bases not matched to a gene. The CDR3 extends over 18 amino acids. CDR3 protein: CASSRAGASRMGQETQYF. The DNA of the CDR3 is TGTGCCAGCAGCAGAGCGGGGGCTAGCCGAATGGGGCAAGAGACCCAGTACTTC.

The chain is built from TRBV23-1 and TRBJ1-6, with 9 positions matching TRBD1. TRBV23-1 is placed among ORFs of uncertain function. With 3 bases clipped from V and 13 bases from J, the junction kept 10 bases outside the gene matches. The CDR3 runs to 15 residues. Here the CDR3 DNA reads TGCGCCAGCAGTCACCCGGGACAGGGAAAGCGCCCCCTCCACTTT. Translation: CASSHPGQGKRPLHF.

The rearrangement uses TRBV3-1 (or the pseudogene TRBV3-2) and TRBJ2-1, with 9 bases matching TRBD2. V was clipped by 4 bases and J by 7 bases; unmatched bases: 8. CDR1 is LGHDT, CDR2 YNNKEL, per germline (reference sequence). The length of the CDR3 is 15 residues. This CDR3 reads CASSPNSGSNNEQFF. Here the CDR3 DNA reads TGTGCCAGCAGCCCTAATAGCGGGAGTAATAATGAGCAGTTCTTC.

This clone is a singleton in its sample. The chain carries TRBV7-9 and TRBJ2-3, with TRBD2 identical over 9 bases. The CDR3 runs 14 residues. Unmatched junction bases numbered 6, after V lost 11 bases and J lost 0 bases. Germline loops: CDR1 SEHNR, CDR2 FQNEAQ (reference sequence). Written as DNA, the CDR3 is TGTGCCGGGAGGCGGGGGGGGAGCACAGATACGCAGTATTTT. Residues: CAGRRGGSTDTQYF.

The chain couples TRBV27 to TRBJ1-1; D unclear. The germline V gene encodes CDR1 MNHEY and CDR2 SMNVEV (reference sequence). The CDR3 runs to 15 residues. V dropped 1 base and J dropped 1 base, with 10 bases sitting between them. CDR3: CASSLLARWNTEAFF. CDR3 DNA: TGTGCCAGCAGTTTATTGGCCAGGTGGAACACTGAAGCTTTCTTT.

With respect to this clone: Additional DNA sequences in this sample encode the identical CDR3. V is TRBV10-1 and J is TRBJ1-1; D is uncertain. V was pared by 0 bases and J by 5 bases, with 7 bases between. CDR3 size: 13 residues. The germline gives CDR1 WNHNN, CDR2 SYGVQD (reference sequence). CDR3 nucleotides: TGCGCCAGCAGTGAGTCGAGGAATACTGAAGCTTTCTTT. Protein sequence: CASSESRNTEAFF.

V and J are TRBV19 and TRBJ2-7; 8 bases fit TRBD2. The CDR3 consists of 16 residues. V lost 7 bases and J lost 6; bases outside the gene matches: 17. Germline CDR1 is LNHDA and CDR2 is SQIVND (reference sequence). CDR3 sequence: CASTSTGTRGYGEQYF. CDR3 DNA: TGTGCCAGTACCTCAACCGGGACTAGAGGGTACGGCGAGCAGTACTTC.